Below, 2 T cell receptor beta chains from the same sample are listed, as sequenced in a study of T-cell reconstitution after alpha-beta-depleted transplantation in children. The authors prepared the TCRbeta library with unique molecular identifiers. MiXCR was run by TCRdb on the PCR reads, yielding one entry per CDR3 protein. The data contain 500,000 or so distinct CDR3 sequences, roughly 11% of them singletons. The sequencing here drew on PBMCs, mostly from graft donor cells, taken 180 days after TCRalphabeta/CD19-depleted stem cell transplant. The source is a female patient between 2 and 15 years old who had a stem cell transplant for aplastic anemia, so the T cells may come from the graft donor.

This clonotype has at least ten counts. This chain connects TRBV11-3 to TRBJ2-1; TRBD2 is a possible D gene (6 bases). The CDR3 consists of 15 residues. Germline V gene sequence: CDR1 SGHNT, CDR2 YENEEA. Trimming cost V 3 bases and J 2 bases, with 11 bases left between them. CDR3 sequence: CASSFSGLPYNEQFF. The CDR3 DNA is TGTGCCAGCAGCTTTTCCGGACTACCCTACAATGAGCAGTTCTTC.

The chain has TRBV11-3 and TRBJ2-1; a possible D gene is TRBD2 (6 bases). CDR3 length: 15 residues. Germline values: CDR1 SGHNT, CDR2 YENEEA. V lost 1 base to trimming and J lost 6 bases, with 13 bases between them. In DNA, the CDR3 is TGTGCCAGCAGCTTAGGGAGGGGCGCATCCAATGAGCAGTTCTTC. Translation: CASSLGRGASNEQFF.